A selection of T cell receptor beta chains follows, all from one sample in a study of blood T cells in healthy people across ages. TCRdb reanalysed the 5' RACE reads using MiXCR and keeps one entry per CDR3 protein. Among roughly 700,000 distinct CDR3 sequences, around 45% were seen once, and the ten largest hold roughly 30%. Material: blood. The source of these receptors is a woman aged 60-75 years in good health. CDR3s include the opening cysteine and the closing phenylalanine or tryptophan. D genes are given only for firm matches. Clone size is not always given. Where it is, it says once, few, many or a class for expanded clones.

NA,TRBV9,TRBJ2-1,NA,15,TGTGCCAGCAGCGTAGGTGGCGGGAAAGGCAATGAGCAGTTCTTC,CASSVGGGKGNEQFF
NA,TRBV30,TRBJ2-3,once,13,TGCGCCTGGATAGGGAGCTCCACAGATACGCAGTATTTT,CAWIGSSTDTQYF
NA,TRBV7-7,TRBJ2-2,NA,13,TGTGCCAGCCTTGCCTGGGGCACCGGGGAGCTGTTTTTT,CASLAWGTGELFF
NA,TRBV6-6,TRBJ2-3,few,15,TGTGCCAGCAGTTACTCTCGGGCGGGATCAGATACGCAGTATTTT,CASSYSRAGSDTQYF
NA,TRBV9,TRBJ2-1,NA,14,TGTGCCAGCAGCGTAGCACAGACAGACAATGAGCAGTTCTTC,CASSVAQTDNEQFF
TRBD1,TRBV20-1,TRBJ2-3,NA,15,TGCAGTGCTAGGAGTGGGGGACAGGGCACAGATACGCAGTATTTT,CSARSGGQGTDTQYF
TRBD2,TRBV4-3,TRBJ2-7,NA,16,TGCGCCAGCAGCCAAGGCGGGGGGGGGGCGTCCTACGAGCAGTACTTC,CASSQGGGGASYEQYF
NA,TRBV7-3,TRBJ2-3,many,14,TGTGCCAGCAGCCAATGGGGGTTGGGAGATACGCAGTATTTT,CASSQWGLGDTQYF
TRBD2,TRBV6-1,TRBJ2-7,NA,15,TGTGCCAGCAGTGAACCGGGACTAGCGGCTTACGAGCAGTACTTC,CASSEPGLAAYEQYF
TRBD2,TRBV20-1,TRBJ2-1,few,15,TGCAGTGCTGATGCAGCTGGGACTAGCGACAATGAGCAGTTCTTC,CSADAAGTSDNEQFF
NA,TRBV27,TRBJ2-5,NA,14,TGTGCCAGCAGTTTATTGGGGAACCAAGAGACCCAGTACTTC,CASSLLGNQETQYF
NA,TRBV20-1,TRBJ2-7,NA,16,TGCAGTGCTAGCGGGAAGGCGCGGGAACCCTACAATGAGCAGTACTTC,CSASGKAREPYNEQYF
TRBD2,TRBV2,TRBJ2-1,NA,14,TGTGCCAGCATAAGGACTAGCGGGGGGAATGAGCAGTTCTTC,CASIRTSGGNEQFF
NA,TRBV19,TRBJ1-2,NA,13,TGTGCCAGTAGTGACTTAACCGGCTATGGCTACACCTTC,CASSDLTGYGYTF
NA,TRBV28,TRBJ2-3,NA,13,TGTGCCAGCAGTTTGGAGGCCGGAAATACGCAGTATTTT,CASSLEAGNTQYF
TRBD2,TRBV6-5,TRBJ2-3,few,18,TGTGCCAGCAGTTACGCGGGAGCCCTTCCCGGAAAAGGGGTCGCGCAGTATTTT,CASSYAGALPGKGVAQYF
TRBD1,TRBV10-3,TRBJ2-5,few,14,TGTGCCATCAGTGAGAGGGGACAGCAAGAGACCCAGTACTTC,CAISERGQQETQYF